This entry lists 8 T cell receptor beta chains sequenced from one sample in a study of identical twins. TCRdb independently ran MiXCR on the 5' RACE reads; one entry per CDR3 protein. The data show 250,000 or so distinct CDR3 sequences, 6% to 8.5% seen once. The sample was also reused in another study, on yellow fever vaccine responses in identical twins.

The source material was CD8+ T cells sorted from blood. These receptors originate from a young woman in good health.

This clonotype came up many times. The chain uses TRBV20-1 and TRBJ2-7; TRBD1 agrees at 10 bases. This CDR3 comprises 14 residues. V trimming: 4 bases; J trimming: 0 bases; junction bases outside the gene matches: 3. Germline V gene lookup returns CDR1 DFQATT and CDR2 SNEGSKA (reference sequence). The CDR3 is CSANRQGASYEQYV. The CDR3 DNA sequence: TGCAGTGCTAACCGACAGGGGGCCTCCTACGAGCAGTACGTC.

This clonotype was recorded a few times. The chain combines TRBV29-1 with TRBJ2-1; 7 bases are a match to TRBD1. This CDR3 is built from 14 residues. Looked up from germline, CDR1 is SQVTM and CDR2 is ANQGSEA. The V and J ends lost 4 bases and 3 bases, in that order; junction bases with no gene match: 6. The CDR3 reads CSVGGTADYNEQFF. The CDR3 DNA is TGCAGCGTTGGGGGGACAGCGGACTACAATGAGCAGTTCTTC.

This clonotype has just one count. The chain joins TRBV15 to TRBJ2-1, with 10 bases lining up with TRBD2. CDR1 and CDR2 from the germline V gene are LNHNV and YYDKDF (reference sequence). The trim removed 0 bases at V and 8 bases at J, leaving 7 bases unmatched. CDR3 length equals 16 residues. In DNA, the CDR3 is TGTGCCACCAGCAGAGATGTAGCGGGAGGTCTGGATGAGCAGTTCTTC. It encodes CATSRDVAGGLDEQFF.

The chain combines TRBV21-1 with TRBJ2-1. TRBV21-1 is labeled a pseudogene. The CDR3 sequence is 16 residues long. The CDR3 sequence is CADITRRGRSYNEQFF. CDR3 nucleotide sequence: TGTGCCGATATCACCCGTCGGGGAAGGAGCTACAATGAGCAGTTCTTC.

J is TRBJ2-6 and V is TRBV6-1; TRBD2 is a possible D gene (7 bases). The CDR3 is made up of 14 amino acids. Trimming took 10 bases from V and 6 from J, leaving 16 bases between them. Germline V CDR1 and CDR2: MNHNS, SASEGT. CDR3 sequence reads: CATSEGGAANVLTF. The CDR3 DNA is TGTGCCACCTCGGAGGGGGGGGCGGCCAACGTCCTGACTTTC.

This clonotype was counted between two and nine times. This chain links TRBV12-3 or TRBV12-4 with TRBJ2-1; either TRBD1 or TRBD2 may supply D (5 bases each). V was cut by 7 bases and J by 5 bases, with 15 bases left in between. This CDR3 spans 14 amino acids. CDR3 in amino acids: CASTFGAGDNEQFF. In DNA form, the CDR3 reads TGTGCCAGCACATTCGGGGCTGGGGACAATGAGCAGTTCTTC.

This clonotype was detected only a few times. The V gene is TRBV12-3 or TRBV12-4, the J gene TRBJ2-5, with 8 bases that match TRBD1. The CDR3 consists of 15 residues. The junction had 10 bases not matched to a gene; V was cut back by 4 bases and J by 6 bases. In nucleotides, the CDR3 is TGTGCCAGCAGTTCCCCTACAGGGGGGCGGAAGACCCAGTACTTC. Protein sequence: CASSSPTGGRKTQYF.

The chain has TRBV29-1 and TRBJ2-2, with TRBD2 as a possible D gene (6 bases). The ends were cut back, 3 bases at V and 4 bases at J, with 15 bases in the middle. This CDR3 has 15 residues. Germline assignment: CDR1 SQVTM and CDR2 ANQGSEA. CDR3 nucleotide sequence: TGCAGCGTTGAGGGCGGGGAATTTAGCACCGGGGAGCTGTTTTTT. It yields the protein CSVEGGEFSTGELFF.